This paragraph covers one T cell receptor beta chain sequence. CDR3 length equals 14 residues. Trimming cost V 7 bases and J 0 bases, with 10 bases left between them. Germline assignment: CDR1 MNHEY and CDR2 SVGAGI. This sample was included in a study of blood T cell repertoires in COVID-19. Study as a whole: The samples span acute and convalescent COVID-19 from the United States, Italy and Spain. From T cells, B-cell-depleted T cells, or PBMCs came the material, which was cDNA or gDNA.

Authors' methods: How many nucleated cells were present was estimated from reference gene primer amplification. Repertoires were generated with immunoSEQ multiplex PCR, while TCRdb's copy carries only in-frame clones and drops some. V, J and clone size derive from that table, while D and trimming were established from the DNA sequence. In the table there are about 400,000 clones, around 88% of which are singletons. This sequence was found in a woman in her thirties with acute or convalescent COVID-19. The sequenced sample consisted of peripheral blood. The rearrangement links TRBV6-5 to TRBJ1-3; a possible D gene is TRBD1 (6 bases). CDR3: CASNDRYSGNTIYF. The CDR3 DNA is TGTGCCAGCAACGACAGGTACTCTGGAAACACCATATATTTT.